The 26 T cell receptor beta chains given below trace back to one sample, sequenced in a study of blood T cell repertoires in COVID-19. Profiled with immunoSEQ multiplex PCR; TCRdb holds only in-frame clones, not every one. The table records about 110,000 clones, over 75% of them present only once. The sequenced material came from peripheral blood. These receptors were taken from a man in his fifties with acute or convalescent COVID-19.

For this clone: Relative to the germline gene, one junction end is altered; a read error may explain this. The chain couples TRBV3-1 (or the pseudogene TRBV3-2) to TRBJ1-5; TRBD1 might be the D (5 bases). The CDR3 has 16 residues. Germline values: CDR1 LGHDT, CDR2 YNNKEL (reference sequence). For the CDR3, the DNA is TGTGCCAGCAGCCAAGATTATCCGCAGGGCAAGCAGCCCCAGCATTTT. Its protein is CASSQDYPQGKQPQHF.

The chain joins TRBV7-8 to TRBJ2-7, with D uncertain. The germline gives CDR1 SGHVS, CDR2 FQNEAQ. This CDR3 is 13 amino acids long. The germline V and J ends were trimmed by 4 bases and 3 bases, with 10 bases remaining between them. The CDR3 is CASSYPPGYEQYF. The CDR3 coding sequence is TGTGCCAGCAGCTACCCCCCGGGCTACGAGCAGTACTTC.

The chain recombines TRBV19 with TRBJ1-5, with 10 bases lining up with TRBD1. There are 15 residues in the CDR3. The V gene's germline CDR1 is LNHDA and CDR2 SQIVND (reference sequence). V lost 1 base and J lost 6; bases outside the gene matches: 3. In DNA form, the CDR3 reads TGTGCCAGTAGTATAGGGACAGGGGGTGGTCAGCCCCAGCATTTT. Its protein product is CASSIGTGGGQPQHF.

The rearrangement links TRBV3-1 (or the pseudogene TRBV3-2) to TRBJ1-4; D may be TRBD1 (6 bases). Germline values: CDR1 LGHDT, CDR2 YNNKEL (reference sequence). CDR3 size: 15 residues. V was cut by 4 bases and J by 6 bases, with 15 bases left in between. CDR3 coding DNA: TGTGCCAGCAGCCCCCTCGGCACAGGGTATGAAAAACTGTTTTTT. Encoded protein: CASSPLGTGYEKLFF.

V is TRBV18 and J is TRBJ1-1; 8 nucleotides line up with TRBD1. This CDR3 is built from 16 residues. In germline, CDR1 is KGHSH, CDR2 LQKENI. Germline trimming cut 1 base from V and 6 bases from J; bases unmatched to any gene: 10. CDR3 in DNA: TGTGCCAGCTCACCACGCGGGACAGGTGACGGACCTGAAGCTTTCTTT. Protein sequence: CASSPRGTGDGPEAFF. The full variable domain, completed using reference TRBV18 and TRBJ1-1, is NAGVMQNPRHLVRRRGQEARLRCSPMKGHSHVYWYRQLPEEGLKFMVYLQKENIIDESGMPKERFSAEFPKEGPSILRIQQVVRGDSAAYFCASSPRGTGDGPEAFFGQGTRLTVV.

The gene calls are TRBV3-1 (or the pseudogene TRBV3-2) and TRBJ2-2, with TRBD2 identical over 15 bases. Germline CDR1 is LGHDT and CDR2 is YNNKEL (reference sequence). This CDR3 has 18 residues. V dropped 2 bases and J dropped 7; count of bases not matched to a gene: 8. Here the CDR3 reads CASSQSPGLAGGSGELFF. CDR3 DNA sequence: TGTGCCAGCAGCCAATCACCGGGACTAGCGGGAGGTAGCGGGGAGCTGTTTTTT.

This clone was found a few times. The gene calls are TRBV11-2 and TRBJ1-4; 8 bases align to TRBD1. The CDR3 is 16 residues long. The junction had 9 bases not matched to a gene; V was cut back by 3 bases and J by 6 bases. Germline V gene lookup returns CDR1 SGHAT and CDR2 FQNNGV. Here the CDR3 reads CASSLAGTGSYEKLFF. CDR3 DNA: TGTGCCAGCAGCTTGGCCGGGACAGGCAGCTATGAAAAACTGTTTTTT.

The CDR3 protein is CASSGGATGQGFNEQFF. The CDR3 region has the DNA TGCGCCAGCAGCGGAGGGGCCACGGGACAGGGTTTCAATGAGCAGTTCTTC. J is TRBJ2-1 and V is TRBV5-1, with TRBD1 matching over 9 bases. Germline V lookup: CDR1 SGHRS, CDR2 YFSETQ. The CDR3 loop spans 17 amino acids. V lost 4 bases to trimming and J lost 6 bases; unmatched junction nucleotides: 14.

This chain uses TRBV10-3 with TRBJ2-3; TRBD1 matches 9 bases. There are 14 residues in the CDR3. Per germline, CDR1 ENHRY and CDR2 SYGVKD. J was trimmed by 2 bases and V by 10 bases; bases with no gene match: 7. CDR3 loop: CATLGQGVTDTQYF. The CDR3 DNA reads TGTGCCACCCTGGGACAGGGCGTCACAGATACGCAGTATTTT.

CDR3 bases: TGTGCCAGCAGTGACAGGGGGCGCGCGAATGGCTACACCTTC. It is translated as CASSDRGRANGYTF. The chain couples TRBV6-1 to TRBJ1-2; 8 bases match TRBD1. The CDR3 is 14 residues long. J was trimmed by 6 bases and V by 3 bases; bases with no gene match: 6. Germline-derived CDR1 and CDR2 are MNHNS and SASEGT.

This clone was found once. J is TRBJ2-7 and V is TRBV24-1; TRBD2 matches at 9 bases. CDR3 length: 14 amino acids. CDR1 is KGHDR, CDR2 SFDVKD, per germline. V was pared by 8 bases and J by 5 bases, with 9 bases of the junction left unmatched. Here the CDR3 reads CATKCSKRGDEQYF. CDR3 in DNA: TGTGCCACCAAGTGTTCAAAGCGGGGGGACGAGCAGTACTTC.

The J gene is TRBJ2-1, the V gene TRBV18, with TRBD1 identical over 10 bases. The V gene end was trimmed by 6 bases and the J gene end by 6 bases; junction bases not matched to a gene: 20. Germline V gene sequence: CDR1 KGHSH, CDR2 LQKENI. The CDR3 has 19 residues. The CDR3 loop is CASSMLPHTRDRGRNEQFF. CDR3 nucleotides: TGTGCCAGCTCTATGTTGCCCCACACCCGGGACAGGGGACGCAATGAGCAGTTCTTC.

This clone was seen just once. V is TRBV9 and J is TRBJ1-1; 8 bases map to TRBD1. There are 14 residues in the CDR3. The V and J ends lost 2 bases and 11 bases, in that order; junction bases with no gene match: 11. CDR1 SGDLS and CDR2 YYNGEE come from the germline V gene. CDR3 residues: CASSVLGQGMEAFF. In DNA form, the CDR3 reads TGTGCCAGCAGCGTCTTAGGACAGGGAATGGAGGCTTTCTTT.

V and J are TRBV5-1 and TRBJ1-1; D uncertain. The CDR3 totals 15 residues. Trimming left V 1 base short and J 4 bases short, with 14 bases between. Germline V gives CDR1 SGHRS, CDR2 YFSETQ. The CDR3 nucleotides read TGCGCCAGCAGCTTGATAGCGGAGGTAAGCACTGAAGCTTTCTTT. Translating it yields CASSLIAEVSTEAFF.

This clone was recorded a few times. The rearrangement links TRBV9 to TRBJ2-3; TRBD2 matches at 8 bases. The CDR3 length is 15 residues. From germline, CDR1 is SGDLS and CDR2 YYNGEE. V shed 2 bases, J shed 2 bases, and the junction held 4 bases outside the gene matches. The CDR3 bases are TGTGCCAGCAGCGTCTCGGGGGGGTACACAGATACGCAGTATTTT. Protein sequence: CASSVSGGYTDTQYF. The variable domain in full, with the rest retrieved from reference TRBV9 and TRBJ2-3, is DSGVTQTPKHLITATGQRVTLRCSPRSGDLSVYWYQQSLDQGLQFLIQYYNGEERAKGNILERFSAQQFPDLHSELNLSSLELGDSALYFCASSVSGGYTDTQYFGPGTRLTVL.

The V and J genes are TRBV11-3 and TRBJ2-3, with TRBD1 matching over 8 bases. The CDR3 spans 16 residues. CDR1 is SGHNT, CDR2 YENEEA, per germline. V shed 6 bases and J 4 bases; nucleotides not matched to a gene: 12. CDR3 bases: TGTGCCAGCAGTTCCCCTTGGGACAGGACCCCAGATACGCAGTATTTT. It encodes CASSSPWDRTPDTQYF.

The chain recombines TRBV4-1 with TRBJ2-1; TRBD2 aligns across 13 bases. The CDR3 has 17 residues. In germline, CDR1 is MGHRA, CDR2 YSYEKL. J gave up 2 bases and V 2 bases, and 3 bases lay outside the gene matches. The CDR3 loop is CASSQSGLAGAYNEQFF. CDR3 sequence (DNA): TGCGCCAGCAGCCAATCAGGACTAGCGGGGGCCTACAATGAGCAGTTCTTC.

On this clone itself: Other nucleotide sequences in the sample specify the same CDR3. The genes are TRBV5-4 and TRBJ1-1, with a weak D call TRBD1 (5 bases). V was clipped by 2 bases and J by 5 bases, with 7 bases between them. The germline gives CDR1 SGHNT, CDR2 YYREEE (reference sequence). This CDR3 has 12 residues. The CDR3 protein is CASSLRGTEAFF. The CDR3 DNA is TGTGCCAGCAGCTTACGGGGGACTGAAGCTTTCTTT.

The V call is TRBV2, the J call TRBJ1-2; TRBD1 matches 9 bases. Losses at the gene ends were 5 bases for V and 2 bases for J; bases not matched to a gene: 3. Per the germline V gene, CDR1 is SNHLY and CDR2 is FYNNEI. The CDR3 contains 14 residues. Here the CDR3 DNA reads TGTGCCAGCAGTCCCGGGACAGGGAACTATGGCTACACCTTC. Its translation: CASSPGTGNYGYTF.

The V gene is TRBV5-1, the J gene TRBJ1-2, with D perhaps matching TRBD1 (6 bases). The CDR3 runs to 13 residues. V gave up 3 bases and J gave up 4 bases, with 10 bases separating them. Germline lookup yields CDR1 SGHRS and CDR2 YFSETQ. The CDR3 region has the DNA TGCGCCAGCAGCTCCGGACAGCCCTATGGCTACACCTTC. It yields the protein CASSSGQPYGYTF.

The J gene is TRBJ2-1, the V gene TRBV6-5; the match to TRBD1 covers 10 bases. V lost 7 bases, J lost 8 bases, and 11 bases stayed unmatched. The CDR3 totals 15 residues. Germline V gives CDR1 MNHEY, CDR2 SVGAGI. This CDR3 is CASTDPGQGRHEQFF. The CDR3 coding sequence is TGTGCCAGCACCGACCCGGGACAGGGGCGCCATGAGCAGTTCTTC.

This clone was recorded only once. The rearrangement links TRBV24-1 to TRBJ2-7; TRBD2 matches at 14 bases. After removal of 3 bases from V and 4 bases from J, the junction contained 10 bases not matched to a gene. The V gene's germline CDR1 is KGHDR and CDR2 SFDVKD. This CDR3 region has 18 residues. CDR3 DNA sequence: TGTGCCACCAGTGATACCCGTGGGACTAGCGGGAGCATATACGAGCAGTACTTC. Protein: CATSDTRGTSGSIYEQYF.

This sequence joins TRBV2 and TRBJ2-2, with 11 bases that match TRBD2. The germline CDR1 and CDR2 sequences are SNHLY and FYNNEI. This CDR3 is 15 amino acids long. The J segment lost 5 bases and the V segment lost 4 bases, leaving 3 bases of the junction unmatched. CDR3 region: CASSVLAGDTGELFF. As DNA, the CDR3 is TGTGCCAGCAGTGTACTAGCGGGAGATACCGGGGAGCTGTTTTTT.

The V gene is TRBV9, the J gene TRBJ2-2; D perhaps matches TRBD2 (6 bases). CDR3 length: 18 amino acids. Trimming stripped 3 bases from V and 0 bases from J, with 18 bases between. CDR1 and CDR2 from the germline V gene are SGDLS and YYNGEE. CDR3 region: CASSAGFREIANTGELFF. The CDR3 bases are TGTGCCAGCAGCGCAGGCTTTCGGGAGATCGCGAACACCGGGGAGCTGTTTTTT.

V gene TRBV2 combines with J gene TRBJ2-5, with D possibly TRBD2 on 5 matching bases. V lost 6 bases and J lost 2, with 7 bases in between. The germline V gene has CDR1 SNHLY and CDR2 FYNNEI. CDR3 size: 12 residues. DNA of the CDR3: TGTGCCAGCAGGGACTTACAAGAGACCCAGTACTTC. Translation gives CASRDLQETQYF.

The rearrangement links TRBV9 to TRBJ2-1; tentative D call: TRBD2 (6 bases). Germline values: CDR1 SGDLS, CDR2 YYNGEE. This CDR3 is 15 amino acids long. V lost 4 bases and J lost 1, with 12 bases in between. The DNA of the CDR3 is TGTGCCAGCAGCACCCCTGGGACTTCCTACAATGAGCAGTTCTTC. It yields the protein CASSTPGTSYNEQFF.